Following are 30 T cell receptor beta chains from one sample sequenced in a study of CD8+ T cells in alopecia areata. Sequencing templates came from extracted RNA that was reverse transcribed into cDNA. Libraries were prepared by immunoSEQ multiplex PCR; TCRdb keeps only in-frame clonotypes and omits some of them. Seen here are roughly 150,000 clones, about 50% observed once, and the top ten hold roughly a fifth. The material sequenced was CD8+ T cells sorted from blood, taken at week 0. The receptor source for this set is a human donor with alopecia areata.

This clone has a handful of counts. The sample has other DNA sequences that encode this CDR3 too. The rearrangement links TRBV30 to TRBJ2-7; D is perhaps TRBD2 (6 bases). The CDR3 spans 12 residues. Germline V lookup: CDR1 GTSNPN, CDR2 SVGIG (reference sequence). V gave up 4 bases and J gave up 1 base, with 8 bases separating them. The CDR3 DNA reads as TGTGCCTGGACCGGGGGTTCCTACGAGCAGTACTTC. It yields the protein CAWTGGSYEQYF.

The chain joins TRBV11-1 to TRBJ2-7; 9 positions match TRBD1. The CDR3 sequence is 15 residues long. With V trimmed by 6 bases and J by 6 bases, 12 bases remained unmatched. Germline V gene sequence: CDR1 SGHAT, CDR2 FQDESV (reference sequence). The CDR3 DNA sequence: TGTGCCAGCAGAGGATCGGGACAGGGCTCCCTCGAGCAGTACTTC. This encodes CASRGSGQGSLEQYF.

This clone has just one count. The chain couples TRBV6-5 to TRBJ2-7; 7 bases map to TRBD1. Germline loops: CDR1 MNHEY, CDR2 SVGAGI. V trimming: 2 bases; J trimming: 8 bases; junction bases outside the gene matches: 9. The CDR3 loop spans 14 amino acids. The chain's CDR3 is CASSYANDRAQQYF. The CDR3 DNA reads TGTGCCAGCAGTTACGCCAACGACAGGGCCCAGCAGTACTTC.

The sample holds one count of this clone. This sequence joins TRBV29-1 and TRBJ1-2; 7 nucleotides match TRBD1. The germline V gene has CDR1 SQVTM and CDR2 ANQGSEA. The length of the CDR3 is 14 residues. V shed 3 bases and J 4 bases; nucleotides not matched to a gene: 8. The CDR3 DNA reads as TGCAGCGTTGATCCCCGACAGGGCCTCTATGGCTACACCTTC. This codes for CSVDPRQGLYGYTF.

This clone was detected only a few times. The chain combines TRBV29-1 with TRBJ1-4, with 10 bases identical to TRBD1. The CDR3 contains 16 residues. Germline-derived CDR1 and CDR2 are SQVTM and ANQGSEA. V lost 0 bases, J lost 8 bases, and 9 bases stayed unmatched. Here the CDR3 DNA reads TGCAGCGTTGAAGATCTCCGGACAGGGGGAAGCGAAAAACTGTTTTTT. Its translation is CSVEDLRTGGSEKLFF.

In regard to this clone: The sample contains more than one DNA sequence encoding this CDR3. This chain joins TRBV29-1 and TRBJ2-2; TRBD2 is a possible D gene (5 bases). From germline, CDR1 is SQVTM and CDR2 ANQGSEA. The CDR3 sequence is 13 residues long. V lost 3 bases, J lost 6 bases, and 11 bases lay in between. The CDR3: CSVDSLGAGELFF. The DNA for the CDR3 is TGCAGCGTTGATTCTTTGGGAGCCGGGGAGCTGTTTTTT.

This clone was seen a handful of times. The chain couples TRBV9 to TRBJ2-1; 9 positions agree with TRBD2. V dropped 0 bases and J dropped 4; count of bases not matched to a gene: 5. CDR3 length: 16 amino acids. In germline, CDR1 is SGDLS, CDR2 YYNGEE. CDR3 coding DNA: TGTGCCAGCAGCGTAGGCGCGGGGGGGTTTTACAATGAGCAGTTCTTC. Translation: CASSVGAGGFYNEQFF.

The V call is TRBV27, the J call TRBJ1-2; 7 bases agree with TRBD1. Per the germline V gene, CDR1 is MNHEY and CDR2 is SMNVEV (reference sequence). V was clipped by 9 bases and J by 1 base; unmatched bases: 8. The CDR3 runs 14 residues. The CDR3 region is CASTTGTDNYGYTF. The CDR3 coding sequence is TGTGCCAGTACCACCGGGACAGATAACTATGGCTACACCTTC.

This chain's CDR3 is CASSFLQTAGYGYTF. CDR3 nucleotide sequence: TGTGCCAGCAGCTTTCTACAGACCGCTGGCTATGGCTACACCTTC. The genes are TRBV7-9 and TRBJ1-2; D is undetermined. From germline, CDR1 is SEHNR and CDR2 FQNEAQ (reference sequence). The CDR3 covers 15 residues. Trimming removed 3 bases from V and 4 bases from J, with 15 bases in between.

The CDR3 here is CASSLDGKGWKQETQYF. Written as DNA, the CDR3 is TGTGCCAGCAGCTTAGATGGCAAAGGGTGGAAACAAGAGACCCAGTACTTC. This rearrangement joins TRBV7-8 to TRBJ2-5; D gene ambiguous. CDR1 is SGHVS and CDR2 is FQNEAQ in the germline V gene. The CDR3 loop spans 17 amino acids. With 1 base removed from V and 2 bases from J, the gap between germline ends came to 17 bases.

The chain recombines TRBV19 with TRBJ1-6, with a tentative D call TRBD1 (5 bases). V shed 7 bases and J shed 8 bases, with 12 bases lying between them. Germline CDR1 reads LNHDA; CDR2 reads SQIVND (reference sequence). The CDR3 is 13 amino acids. The DNA of the CDR3 is TGTGCCAGTATGAGAGGGGACGATTCACCCCTCCACTTT. Translated: CASMRGDDSPLHF.

The genes are TRBV7-8 and TRBJ1-6; TRBD1 might be the D (6 bases). Germline-derived CDR1 and CDR2 are SGHVS and FQNEAQ. The CDR3 length is 16 residues. Trimming stripped 5 bases from V and 3 bases from J, with 14 bases between. CDR3 protein: CASSIFGQSYNSPLHF. The CDR3 nucleotides read TGTGCCAGCAGCATATTTGGACAGAGCTATAATTCACCCCTCCACTTT.

The chain employs TRBV30 and TRBJ1-1; TRBD1 might be the D (6 bases). V was shortened by 3 bases and J by 7 bases, with 18 bases between the two germline ends. CDR3 length: 14 amino acids. In germline, CDR1 is GTSNPN, CDR2 SVGIG (reference sequence). The CDR3 nucleotides are TGTGCCTGGAGCTATACACAGGGCGTGGGTGAAGCTTTCTTT. Protein sequence: CAWSYTQGVGEAFF.

The genes are TRBV6-6 and TRBJ1-5; 11 nucleotides agree with TRBD1. The CDR3 has 16 residues. The V gene's germline CDR1 is MNHNY and CDR2 SVGAGI (reference sequence). J was trimmed by 5 bases and V by 4 bases; bases with no gene match: 7. The DNA of the CDR3 is TGTGCCAGCAGTTTCGACCCGGGACAGGGGGATCAGCCCCAGCATTTT. Its protein product is CASSFDPGQGDQPQHF.

This clone occurred a few times. The chain has TRBV7-2 and TRBJ2-7; 7 nucleotides match TRBD1. CDR3 length equals 14 residues. The germline V gene encodes CDR1 SGHTA and CDR2 FQGNSA. V dropped 0 bases and J dropped 6; count of bases not matched to a gene: 5. The CDR3 DNA is TGTGCCAGCAGCTTAGCGAACAGGGGACGCGAGCAGTACTTC. Protein: CASSLANRGREQYF.

V is TRBV27 and J is TRBJ2-5; 12 bases line up with TRBD2. The CDR3 has 16 residues. J was trimmed by 1 base and V by 5 bases; bases with no gene match: 5. Germline values: CDR1 MNHEY, CDR2 SMNVEV (reference sequence). The CDR3 nucleotides are TGTGCCAGCAGTCAGACTAGCGGGGGACCCCAAGAGACCCAGTACTTC. As protein: CASSQTSGGPQETQYF.

This chain links TRBV27 with TRBJ1-1, with D hard to call. Looked up from germline, CDR1 is MNHEY and CDR2 is SMNVEV (reference sequence). The V end lost 7 bases, the J end lost 1 base, and 4 bases lay between the germline ends. The CDR3 runs 11 residues. CDR3 protein: CASKGNTEAFF. The CDR3 DNA follows: TGTGCCAGCAAGGGGAACACTGAAGCTTTCTTT.

The J gene is TRBJ2-7, the V gene TRBV4-1; D call uncertain. The germline CDR1 and CDR2 sequences are MGHRA and YSYEKL. Trimming shortened V by 4 bases and J by 0 bases, and 13 bases separated the two germline ends. The CDR3 extends over 15 amino acids. The CDR3 sequence is CASSRGSESSYEQYF. Here the CDR3 DNA reads TGCGCCAGCAGCCGGGGATCCGAGAGCTCCTACGAGCAGTACTTC.

The chain uses TRBV30 and TRBJ2-6; no clear D. The germline V gene has CDR1 GTSNPN and CDR2 SVGIG (reference sequence). This CDR3 region has 14 residues. The ends were cut back, 1 base at V and 0 bases at J, with 4 bases in the middle. CDR3 sequence reads: CAWSDGSGANVLTF. The CDR3 bases are TGTGCCTGGAGTGACGGCTCTGGGGCCAACGTCCTGACTTTC.

The chain recombines TRBV4-3 with TRBJ1-1; 8 nucleotides line up with TRBD1. Germline loops: CDR1 LGHNA, CDR2 YSLEER. This CDR3 comprises 15 residues. Unmatched junction bases numbered 4, after V lost 0 bases and J lost 4 bases. CDR3 coding DNA: TGCGCCAGCAGCCAAGATCTCACAGGGGGCACTGAAGCTTTCTTT. Encoded protein: CASSQDLTGGTEAFF.

This clone showed up just a few times. The gene calls are TRBV28 and TRBJ2-3; 7 bases align to TRBD1. CDR1 and CDR2 from the germline V gene are MDHEN and SYDVKM. The CDR3 runs 16 residues. Trimming at V came to 5 bases and at J to 3 bases, leaving 11 bases not matched to a gene. In nucleotides, the CDR3 is TGTGCCAGCAGTCAACAGGGGACCTTTAAAACAGATACGCAGTATTTT. Its protein is CASSQQGTFKTDTQYF.

J is TRBJ2-3 and V is TRBV2; 8 bases align to TRBD2. The CDR3 consists of 16 residues. CDR1 and CDR2 from the germline V gene are SNHLY and FYNNEI. V lost 0 bases, J lost 4 bases, and 6 bases stayed unmatched. The DNA for the CDR3 is TGTGCCAGCAGTGAAGCCCGGGGGGGGATCGCAGATACGCAGTATTTT. This translates into CASSEARGGIADTQYF.

Only a few counts were recorded for this clone. The V and J genes are TRBV30 and TRBJ2-7; D not resolved. Per the germline V gene, CDR1 is GTSNPN and CDR2 is SVGIG (reference sequence). The germline V and J ends were trimmed by 3 bases and 2 bases, with 8 bases remaining between them. This CDR3 has 12 amino acids. CDR3 bases: TGTGCCTGGAGCGGAGATACCTACGAGCAGTACTTC. Its protein is CAWSGDTYEQYF.

This chain links TRBV29-1 with TRBJ1-2, with D tentatively TRBD1 (5 bases). The CDR3 spans 15 residues. CDR1 and CDR2 (germline): SQVTM, ANQGSEA. The V gene lost 4 bases and the J gene lost 8 bases, with 23 bases spanning the gap. The DNA of the CDR3 is TGCAGCGTTGTAGGGGACTTGGCCCGACTAGTAGGCTACACCTTC. Translation: CSVVGDLARLVGYTF. The variable domain in full, completed from reference TRBV29-1 and TRBJ1-2, reads SAVISQKPSRDICQRGTSLTIQCQVDSQVTMMFWYRQQPGQSLTLIATANQGSEATYESGFVIDKFPISRPNLTFSTLTVSNMSPEDSSIYLCSVVGDLARLVGYTFGSGTRLTVV.

A few counts support this clone. V usage is TRBV13 and J usage is TRBJ2-5; D remains ambiguous. The CDR3 consists of 12 residues. Trimming took off 3 bases at V and 4 bases at J, with 6 bases between the two ends. Germline CDR1 and CDR2: PRHDT and FYEKMQ (reference sequence). The DNA for the CDR3 is TGTGCCAGCAGCTTTTGGAGAGAGACCCAGTACTTC. It codes for CASSFWRETQYF.

A few counts support this clone. The J gene is TRBJ2-3, the V gene TRBV6-6; TRBD2 aligns across 8 bases. Trimming took 6 bases from V and 3 from J; bases not matched to a gene: 11. There are 16 residues in the CDR3. CDR1 MNHNY and CDR2 SVGAGI come from the germline V gene (reference sequence). This CDR3 reads CASSLRPSGGTDTQYF. DNA for the CDR3: TGTGCCAGCAGCTTAAGGCCCAGCGGGGGTACAGATACGCAGTATTTT.

The J gene is TRBJ2-7, the V gene TRBV29-1; D remains unclear. The CDR3 consists of 11 residues. Trimming removed 2 bases from V and 3 bases from J, with 5 bases in between. Germline V gene data show CDR1 as SQVTM and CDR2 as ANQGSEA. CDR3 coding DNA: TGCAGCGTTGAATGGGACTACGAGCAGTACTTC. Residues: CSVEWDYEQYF.

The chain uses TRBV27 and TRBJ2-3; tentative D call: TRBD1 (5 bases). Trimming pared 6 bases from V and 6 bases from J, leaving 10 bases between. The CDR3 consists of 12 residues. Germline CDR1 is MNHEY and CDR2 is SMNVEV (reference sequence). The CDR3 nucleotides read TGTGCCAGCAGCTTGTCAGGGGATACGCAGTATTTT. Protein product: CASSLSGDTQYF.

The CDR3 DNA follows: TGTGCCAGCAGTTTGGTCAGCGCACGCACAGATACGCAGTATTTT. This sequence encodes CASSLVSARTDTQYF. The J gene is TRBJ2-3, the V gene TRBV27; D gene unclear. CDR1 is MNHEY, CDR2 SMNVEV, per germline (reference sequence). Trimming left V 3 bases short and J 1 base short, with 11 bases between. CDR3 length equals 15 residues.

The rearrangement joins TRBV28 to TRBJ1-1; unclear D gene. This CDR3 contains 12 residues. From germline, CDR1 is MDHEN and CDR2 SYDVKM. V shed 10 bases and J shed 0 bases, with 9 bases lying between them. The CDR3 DNA sequence: TGTGCCATACAGAGTATGAACACTGAAGCTTTCTTT. It encodes CAIQSMNTEAFF. The full variable domain, its missing parts supplied by reference TRBV28 and TRBJ1-1, is DVKVTQSSRYLVKRTGEKVFLECVQDMDHENMFWYRQDPGLGLRLIYFSYDVKMKEKGDIPEGYSVSREKKERFSLILESASTNQTSMYLCAIQSMNTEAFFGQGTRLTVV.